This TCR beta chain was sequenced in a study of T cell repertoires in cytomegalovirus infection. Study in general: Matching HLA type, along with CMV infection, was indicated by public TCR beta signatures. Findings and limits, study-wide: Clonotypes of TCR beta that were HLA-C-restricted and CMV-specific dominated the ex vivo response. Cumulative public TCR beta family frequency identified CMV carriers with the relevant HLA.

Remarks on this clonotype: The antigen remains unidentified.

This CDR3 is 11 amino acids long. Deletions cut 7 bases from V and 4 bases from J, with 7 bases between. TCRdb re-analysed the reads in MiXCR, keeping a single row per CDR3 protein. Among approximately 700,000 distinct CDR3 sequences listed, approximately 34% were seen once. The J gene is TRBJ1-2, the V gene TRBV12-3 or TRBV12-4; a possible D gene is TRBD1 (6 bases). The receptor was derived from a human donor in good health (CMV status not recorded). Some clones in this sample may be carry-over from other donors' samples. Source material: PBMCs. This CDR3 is CASTGAYGYTF. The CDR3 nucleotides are TGTGCCAGCACGGGGGCCTATGGCTACACCTTC.